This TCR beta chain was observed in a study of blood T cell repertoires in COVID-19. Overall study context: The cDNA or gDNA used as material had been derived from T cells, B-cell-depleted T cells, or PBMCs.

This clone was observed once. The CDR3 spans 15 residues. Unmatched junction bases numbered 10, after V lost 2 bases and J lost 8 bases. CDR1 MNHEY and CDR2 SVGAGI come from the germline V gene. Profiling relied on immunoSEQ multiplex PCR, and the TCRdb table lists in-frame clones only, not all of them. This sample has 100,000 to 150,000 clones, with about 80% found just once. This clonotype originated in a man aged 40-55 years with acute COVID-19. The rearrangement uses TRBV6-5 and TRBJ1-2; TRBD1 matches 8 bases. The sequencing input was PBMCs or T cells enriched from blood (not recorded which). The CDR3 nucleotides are TGTGCCAGCAGTTACCGCGGACAGGGTAGCACAGGCTACACCTTC. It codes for CASSYRGQGSTGYTF.